These 25 T cell receptor beta chains originate from one sample sequenced in a study of T cell repertoires in cytomegalovirus infection. In TCRdb, the reads were re-called with MiXCR into one record per CDR3 protein. The repertoire holds some 400,000 distinct CDR3 sequences, with 15% to 20% as singletons. The sequenced material came from PBMCs. Receptor source: a human donor in good health (CMV status not recorded). Some clones in this sample may be carry-over from other donors' samples.

This clonotype was picked up many times. The chain joins TRBV2 to TRBJ1-2; D is possibly TRBD1 (5 bases). Between the trimmed V and J ends, which lost 6 bases and 4 bases, there was a span of 9 bases. The CDR3 runs 12 residues. Germline V gene lookup returns CDR1 SNHLY and CDR2 FYNNEI. The CDR3 spells CASSRDGYGYTF. The CDR3 bases are TGTGCCAGCAGCCGGGACGGCTATGGCTACACCTTC.

The V and J genes are TRBV20-1 and TRBJ1-5; no definite D call. This CDR3 comprises 13 residues. CDR1 and CDR2 (germline): DFQATT, SNEGSKA (reference sequence). Between the trimmed V and J ends, which lost 1 base and 3 bases, there was a span of 7 bases. The CDR3 region is CSARARNNQPQHF. CDR3 DNA sequence: TGCAGTGCTAGAGCTCGGAACAATCAGCCCCAGCATTTT.

This clonotype was counted many times. The chain links TRBV6-2 or TRBV6-3 to TRBJ1-6; D unresolved. The CDR3 consists of 14 residues. V dropped 6 bases and J dropped 14 bases, with 20 bases sitting between them. Germline CDR1 is MNHEY and CDR2 is SVGEGT. The CDR3 nucleotides read TGTGCCAGCAGAAACTTTCTCCGGGCGCGGACCCTCCACTTT. Encoded protein: CASRNFLRARTLHF.

This clonotype came up once. The conserved phenylalanine or tryptophan is not found at the CDR3 terminus, so this likely reflects a read error. The chain links TRBV28 to TRBJ2-7; D possibly matches TRBD1 or TRBD2 (5 bases each). From germline, CDR1 is MDHEN and CDR2 SYDVKM. V lost 2 bases, J lost 2 bases, and 16 bases lay in between. The CDR3 covers 16 residues. In DNA form, the CDR3 reads TGTGCCAGCAGTTTACCTCCGGGGACGGCCCCCTACGAGCAGTACCTC. Its translation: CASSLPPGTAPYEQYL.

This clonotype has at least ten counts. The gene calls are TRBV7-6 and TRBJ2-5; D ambiguous. The ends were cut back, 5 bases at V and 4 bases at J, with 5 bases in the middle. Germline CDR1 and CDR2: SGHVS and FNYEAQ. This CDR3 has 11 residues. CDR3 residues: CASSPSETQYF. CDR3 nucleotide sequence: TGTGCCAGCAGCCCCTCAGAGACCCAGTACTTC.

A few counts support this clonotype. CDR3 DNA sequence: TGTGCCATCGCCGTCGCAGATACGCAGTATTTT. Encoded protein: CAIAVADTQYF. V usage is TRBV10-3 and J usage is TRBJ2-3; D is uncertain. CDR1 ENHRY and CDR2 SYGVKD come from the germline V gene. The CDR3 runs 11 residues. V lost 8 bases, J lost 4 bases, and 7 bases lay in between.

Only a few counts were recorded for this clonotype. The chain carries TRBV20-1 and TRBJ1-2; 7 nucleotides agree with TRBD1. J gave up 5 bases and V 2 bases, and 2 bases lay outside the gene matches. The CDR3 is 12 amino acids. Germline CDR1 DFQATT, CDR2 SNEGSKA (reference sequence). This CDR3 reads CSARFRGYGYTF. DNA of the CDR3: TGCAGTGCTAGATTCAGGGGGTATGGCTACACCTTC.

The chain employs TRBV6-1 and TRBJ2-1; 11 bases align to TRBD2. Unmatched junction bases numbered 7, after V lost 6 bases and J lost 9 bases. Germline CDR1 MNHNS, CDR2 SASEGT. This CDR3 is built from 14 residues. The CDR3 is CASRRIAGGFEQFF. The DNA for the CDR3 is TGTGCCAGCAGAAGGATAGCGGGAGGGTTTGAGCAGTTCTTC.

The chain combines TRBV10-2 with TRBJ1-4, with a weak D call TRBD1 (5 bases). V lost 6 bases and J lost 6, with 23 bases in between. Germline CDR1 and CDR2: WSHSY and SAAADI. The CDR3 runs 17 residues. CDR3 sequence: CASRGTMGLLVDEKLFF. The CDR3 region has the DNA TGCGCCAGCAGGGGTACGATGGGGCTACTTGTAGATGAAAAACTGTTTTTT.

The chain employs TRBV20-1 and TRBJ2-3; TRBD2 aligns across 10 bases. Germline assignment: CDR1 DFQATT and CDR2 SNEGSKA (reference sequence). Trimming cost V 3 bases and J 6 bases; bases outside gene matches: 9. The CDR3 contains 15 residues. In nucleotides, the CDR3 is TGCAGTGCTAGGTTACTAGCGGGAACGAGGGATACGCAGTATTTT. Translated: CSARLLAGTRDTQYF.

This clonotype came up a few times. The chain has TRBV11-3 and TRBJ2-3, with TRBD1 identical over 10 bases. Germline V gives CDR1 SGHNT, CDR2 YENEEA. The CDR3 is 15 residues long. V shed 5 bases and J 2 bases; nucleotides not matched to a gene: 4. Here the CDR3 reads CASSPRQGATDTQYF. The CDR3 DNA reads TGTGCCAGCAGCCCTCGACAGGGGGCCACAGATACGCAGTATTTT. The full variable domain, its missing parts supplied by reference TRBV11-3 and TRBJ2-3, is EAGVVQSPRYKIIEKKQPVAFWCNPISGHNTLYWYLQNLGQGPELLIRYENEEAVDDSQLPKDRFSAERLKGVDSTLKIQPAELGDSAVYLCASSPRQGATDTQYFGPGTRLTVL.

The chain is built from TRBV29-1 and TRBJ2-7, with 7 bases lining up with TRBD1. V trimming: 0 bases; J trimming: 0 bases; junction bases outside the gene matches: 8. Germline V CDR1 and CDR2: SQVTM, ANQGSEA. This CDR3 has 16 residues. The CDR3 region is CSVEDRGGIHSYEQYF. The CDR3 bases are TGCAGCGTTGAAGATCGAGGGGGCATCCACTCCTACGAGCAGTACTTC.

This chain uses TRBV12-5 with TRBJ1-1, with 9 nucleotides matching TRBD1. V gave up 3 bases and J gave up 0 bases; unmatched junction bases: 5. Germline CDR1 and CDR2: LGHNT and FRNRAP. The CDR3 spans 16 residues. In nucleotides, the CDR3 is TGTGCTAGTGGTTTTACAGGGGGCTCATTGAACACTGAAGCTTTCTTT. Encoded protein: CASGFTGGSLNTEAFF.

This clonotype was recorded a few times. CDR3 bases: TGTGCCATCAGTGAAGGAACGGGAGCAGATACGCAGTATTTT. Its translation is CAISEGTGADTQYF. This chain joins TRBV10-3 and TRBJ2-3; maybe TRBD2 (6 bases). The V and J ends lost 3 bases and 4 bases respectively, with 11 bases between them. The CDR3 loop spans 14 amino acids. Germline loops: CDR1 ENHRY, CDR2 SYGVKD.

This clonotype occurred many times. The chain uses TRBV10-3 and TRBJ1-4; tentative D call: TRBD1 (5 bases). V shed 2 bases and J shed 5 bases, with 9 bases lying between them. CDR1 and CDR2 (germline): ENHRY, SYGVKD. CDR3 length: 14 residues. The CDR3 DNA sequence: TGTGCCATCAGTGAGGACAGAGGAAATGAAAAACTGTTTTTT. This codes for CAISEDRGNEKLFF.

This clonotype was observed many times. The chain carries TRBV7-9 and TRBJ2-7; possibly TRBD2 for D (7 bases). CDR3 length: 15 residues. Germline CDR1 is SEHNR and CDR2 is FQNEAQ (reference sequence). V lost 3 bases to trimming and J lost 5 bases, with 17 bases between them. The CDR3 protein is CASSFSGGGWNEQYF. DNA for the CDR3: TGTGCCAGCAGCTTTTCTGGCGGGGGCTGGAACGAGCAGTACTTC.

CDR3: CSARDGASGQETQYF. The CDR3 coding sequence is TGCAGTGCTAGAGATGGGGCTAGCGGCCAAGAGACCCAGTACTTC. The chain recombines TRBV20-1 with TRBJ2-5; 7 nucleotides match TRBD2. The junction had 5 bases not matched to a gene; V was cut back by 0 bases and J by 1 base. Germline CDR1 is DFQATT and CDR2 is SNEGSKA (reference sequence). This CDR3 region has 15 residues.

The chain carries TRBV4-2 and TRBJ1-1; 7 bases line up with TRBD1. There are 12 residues in the CDR3. Germline V gives CDR1 LGHNA, CDR2 YNFKEQ. Trimming at V came to 4 bases and at J to 11 bases, leaving 7 bases not matched to a gene. The CDR3 region has the DNA TGTGCCAGCAGCCGTGACAGGGTGTTGGCTTTCTTT. The encoded protein is CASSRDRVLAFF.

In its sample, this clonotype was seen a few times. This chain joins TRBV12-5 and TRBJ2-1; 14 bases match TRBD2. V was pared by 6 bases and J by 7 bases, with 8 bases of the junction left unmatched. Germline loops: CDR1 LGHNT, CDR2 FRNRAP. The CDR3 is made up of 16 amino acids. The DNA of the CDR3 is TGTGCTAGTGGCCCCGGGACTAGCGGGAGTAGGAATGAGCAGTTCTTC. Translated, it gives CASGPGTSGSRNEQFF.

This chain connects TRBV6-1 to TRBJ2-3, with D tentatively TRBD1 (6 bases). CDR1 is MNHNS, CDR2 SASEGT, per germline. V lost 5 bases and J 6 bases, leaving 15 bases between the germline ends. The CDR3 is made up of 14 amino acids. CDR3: CASSSPGVRDTQYF. For the CDR3, the DNA is TGTGCCAGCAGTTCTCCAGGGGTTCGGGATACGCAGTATTTT.

J is TRBJ2-1 and V is TRBV10-3; tentatively, D is TRBD1 or TRBD2 (6 bases each). CDR1 is ENHRY and CDR2 is SYGVKD in the germline V gene. V was clipped by 6 bases and J by 8 bases, with 20 bases between them. CDR3 length: 15 residues. The CDR3: CAIRRLGGSLDEQFF. CDR3 nucleotide sequence: TGTGCCATCAGGAGATTAGGGGGGTCTCTCGATGAGCAGTTCTTC.

The table lists this clonotype with many counts. The J gene is TRBJ1-1, the V gene TRBV19; TRBD1 agrees at 8 bases. Per the germline V gene, CDR1 is LNHDA and CDR2 is SQIVND (reference sequence). V was clipped by 3 bases and J by 5 bases; unmatched bases: 5. The CDR3 has 14 residues. This chain's CDR3 is CASSMAGGVTEAFF. In DNA, the CDR3 is TGTGCCAGTAGTATGGCAGGGGGCGTGACTGAAGCTTTCTTT.

This clonotype was counted ten times or more. V usage is TRBV4-1 and J usage is TRBJ2-2; D is tentatively TRBD1 or TRBD2 (7 bases each). The CDR3 extends over 17 amino acids. The V end was cut by 1 base, the J end by 7 bases, with 19 bases between. The germline gives CDR1 MGHRA, CDR2 YSYEKL. Here the CDR3 DNA reads TGCGCCAGCAGCCAAGCTTTAAGGGAGGGGGCTGGCGGGGAGCTGTTTTTT. Protein product: CASSQALREGAGGELFF.

This clonotype was picked up many times. This sequence joins TRBV7-2 and TRBJ2-1, with 7 bases aligning to TRBD1. The CDR3 has 13 residues. Germline V gene lookup returns CDR1 SGHTA and CDR2 FQGNSA. With 4 bases clipped from V and 10 bases from J, the junction kept 7 bases outside the gene matches. The CDR3 loop is CASSSRQGGEQFF. The CDR3 bases are TGTGCCAGCAGCTCGCGACAGGGCGGCGAGCAGTTCTTC. The whole variable domain, remainder taken from reference TRBV7-2 and TRBJ2-1, is GAGVSQSPSNKVTEKGKDVELRCDPISGHTALYWYRQSLGQGLEFLIYFQGNSAPDKSGLPSDRFSAERTGGSVSTLTIQRTQQEDSAVYLCASSSRQGGEQFFGPGTRLTVL.

Worth noting for this clonotype: Since a much larger clone is just one base distant, this may be a read error. The chain is built from TRBV6-6 and TRBJ1-1; D remains ambiguous. The CDR3 sequence is 12 residues long. Trimming stripped 5 bases from V and 4 bases from J, with 8 bases between. CDR1 and CDR2 from the germline V gene are MNHNY and SVGAGI (reference sequence). The CDR3, as DNA: TGTGCCAGCAGTAACACCCGCACTGAAGCTTTCTTT. It translates to CASSNTRTEAFF.